Shown below are 26 T cell receptor beta chains from a single sample sequenced in a study of blood T cell repertoires in COVID-19. Sequenced by immunoSEQ multiplex PCR; TCRdb stores in-frame clones only, minus some. Seen here are just over 250,000 clones, 80% to 95% observed once, and the top ten hold under 3%. The sequenced sample consisted of peripheral blood. The source is a person under 30 with COVID-19, enrolled during active disease.

The CDR3 loop reads CASSPAGTSGREYF. The CDR3 nucleotides are TGTGCCAGCAGCCCTGCCGGGACTAGCGGGAGAGAGTACTTC. This sequence joins TRBV7-9 and TRBJ2-7; 14 positions agree with TRBD2. Germline values: CDR1 SEHNR, CDR2 FQNEAQ (reference sequence). Trimming at V came to 5 bases and at J to 11 bases, leaving 8 bases not matched to a gene. The CDR3 covers 14 residues.

The rearrangement links TRBV20-1 to TRBJ1-1; D is ambiguous. Trimming cost V 6 bases and J 5 bases, with 10 bases left between them. The CDR3 spans 11 residues. Per the germline V gene, CDR1 is DFQATT and CDR2 is SNEGSKA (reference sequence). CDR3 sequence: CSAKSPTEAFF. The CDR3 nucleotides are TGCAGTGCGAAGAGCCCGACTGAAGCTTTCTTT.

The chain links TRBV4-1 to TRBJ1-1; D not resolved. This CDR3 has 15 amino acids. Trimming shortened V by 4 bases and J by 6 bases, and 18 bases separated the two germline ends. The germline V gene encodes CDR1 MGHRA and CDR2 YSYEKL. CDR3 region: CASSLTIPEFPEAFF. The CDR3 region has the DNA TGCGCCAGCAGCCTAACGATCCCGGAGTTTCCTGAAGCTTTCTTT.

This clone was observed a single time. The V and J genes are TRBV18 and TRBJ2-1; 9 bases agree with TRBD2. The CDR3 extends over 16 amino acids. The germline gives CDR1 KGHSH, CDR2 LQKENI. The ends lost 0 bases at V and 4 bases at J; junction bases unmatched: 4. CDR3 DNA: TGTGCCAGCTCACCACCGGAGCGGGGGGCTTACAATGAGCAGTTCTTC. It yields the protein CASSPPERGAYNEQFF.

The gene calls are TRBV2 and TRBJ2-2; 7 bases are a match to TRBD1. From germline, CDR1 is SNHLY and CDR2 FYNNEI. CDR3 length: 15 residues. V trimming: 8 bases; J trimming: 7 bases; junction bases outside the gene matches: 13. The CDR3 here is CASLDRDEGIGELFF. CDR3 nucleotides: TGTGCCAGCCTAGACAGGGATGAGGGAATCGGGGAGCTGTTTTTT. The whole variable domain, filled in from reference TRBV2 and TRBJ2-2, reads EPEVTQTPSHQVTQMGQEVILRCVPISNHLYFYWYRQILGQKVEFLVSFYNNEISEKSEIFDDQFSVERPDGSNFTLKIRSTKLEDSAMYFCASLDRDEGIGELFFGEGSRLTVL.

The rearrangement joins TRBV9 to TRBJ1-2; 8 nucleotides match TRBD1. The CDR3 extends over 14 amino acids. Germline loops: CDR1 SGDLS, CDR2 YYNGEE. V lost 3 bases, J lost 11 bases, and 12 bases stayed unmatched. CDR3 protein: CASSAALQQGAYTF. The CDR3 nucleotides read TGTGCCAGCAGCGCCGCGCTACAGCAGGGGGCGTACACCTTC.

This clone was picked up one time. This CDR3 is also generated by other DNA sequences in the sample. This sequence joins TRBV18 and TRBJ1-1; D possibly corresponds to TRBD1 (6 bases). The V end lost 3 bases, the J end lost 2 bases, and 13 bases lay between the germline ends. CDR3 length: 15 amino acids. Germline loops: CDR1 KGHSH, CDR2 LQKENI. The DNA for the CDR3 is TGTGCCAGCTCACCCCTACAGGGTTCAAACACTGAAGCTTTCTTT. Residues: CASSPLQGSNTEAFF.

The rearrangement joins TRBV7-3 to TRBJ2-7, with a weak D call TRBD1 (6 bases). CDR3 length equals 16 residues. Trimming pared 4 bases from V and 0 bases from J, leaving 16 bases between. Germline values: CDR1 SGHTA, CDR2 FQGTGA. CDR3 coding DNA: TGTGCCAGCAGCTCGACGGACAGCTTCCTCTCCTACGAGCAGTACTTC. It yields the protein CASSSTDSFLSYEQYF.

The chain combines TRBV2 with TRBJ2-5; no reliable D call. Germline V lookup: CDR1 SNHLY, CDR2 FYNNEI. V gave up 4 bases and J gave up 5 bases, with 8 bases separating them. This CDR3 spans 12 amino acids. CDR3 in amino acids: CASSVGSETQYF. CDR3 coding DNA: TGTGCCAGCAGTGTTGGTAGCGAGACCCAGTACTTC.

V gene TRBV7-2 combines with J gene TRBJ2-3, with D uncertain. The ends were cut back, 1 base at V and 4 bases at J, with 12 bases in the middle. This CDR3 is built from 15 residues. The germline gives CDR1 SGHTA, CDR2 FQGNSA. This CDR3 is CASSLGLGPADTQYF. CDR3 bases: TGTGCCAGCAGCTTAGGACTCGGTCCCGCAGATACGCAGTATTTT.

This clone was seen more than once but under ten times. The chain recombines TRBV5-8 with TRBJ1-1; D remains ambiguous. Germline assignment: CDR1 SGHTS and CDR2 YDEGEE. Between the trimmed V and J ends, which lost 2 bases and 1 base, there was a span of 6 bases. The CDR3 length is 13 residues. CDR3 DNA sequence: TGTGCCAGCAGCTTATCACAGAACACTGAAGCTTTCTTT. It yields the protein CASSLSQNTEAFF.

This clone was detected once. The rearrangement uses TRBV23-1 and TRBJ2-5; 11 bases align to TRBD1. TRBV23-1 is sorted into the ORF group, with uncertain function. The CDR3 length is 15 residues. V lost 4 bases and J lost 5; bases outside the gene matches: 6. The CDR3 loop is CASSPTDRGRETQYF. CDR3 in DNA: TGCGCCAGCAGTCCCACGGACAGGGGGCGGGAGACCCAGTACTTC.

The V call is TRBV7-8, the J call TRBJ2-3; TRBD2 is a possible D gene (5 bases). CDR1 is SGHVS, CDR2 FQNEAQ, per germline. Between the trimmed V and J ends, which lost 7 bases and 3 bases, there was a span of 17 bases. The CDR3 spans 15 residues. CDR3 coding DNA: TGTGCCAGCAATTCATGGGAGAGTGGGACAGATACGCAGTATTTT. Translation: CASNSWESGTDTQYF.

The chain couples TRBV5-1 to TRBJ1-4; maybe TRBD1 (6 bases). Per germline, CDR1 SGHRS and CDR2 YFSETQ. There are 13 residues in the CDR3. Deletions cut 5 bases from V and 3 bases from J, with 8 bases between. The CDR3 loop is CASRQGSNEKLFF. For the CDR3, the DNA is TGCGCCAGCAGACAGGGATCTAATGAAAAACTGTTTTTT.

Comments on this clone: One junction end disagrees with the germline gene, perhaps due to a read error. This chain connects TRBV6-2 or TRBV6-3 to TRBJ2-3; 7 bases map to TRBD2. Germline V gene data show CDR1 as MNHEY and CDR2 as SVGEGT. The CDR3 has 15 residues. The DNA of the CDR3 is TGTGCCAGCAGCTACTGGGGGGGGGACACAGATACGCAGTATTTT. This gives the protein CASSYWGGDTDTQYF.

This clone was recorded only once. The CDR3 region has the DNA TGTGCCAGCAGCTTGCCCCTTTCAAGGGGAGAGACCCAGTACTTC. Protein: CASSLPLSRGETQYF. V and J are TRBV5-6 and TRBJ2-5, with D tentatively TRBD1 (5 bases). Germline CDR1 is SGHDT and CDR2 is YYEEEE. Trimming took off 1 base at V and 4 bases at J, with 14 bases between the two ends. There are 15 residues in the CDR3. Supplemented by reference TRBV5-6 and TRBJ2-5, the full variable domain reads DAGVTQSPTHLIKTRGQQVTLRCSPKSGHDTVSWYQQALGQGPQFIFQYYEEEERQRGNFPDRFSGHQFPNYSSELNVNALLLGDSALYLCASSLPLSRGETQYFGPGTRLLVL.

The J gene is TRBJ2-1, the V gene TRBV7-3; tentatively, D is TRBD2 (6 bases). This CDR3 is built from 17 residues. Germline V gene lookup returns CDR1 SGHTA and CDR2 FQGTGA. The V end was cut by 1 base, the J end by 10 bases, with 23 bases between. CDR3 DNA sequence: TGTGCCAGCAGCTTAAGGGGGGACTTGACCTCCCCCGACGAGCAGTTCTTC. It translates to CASSLRGDLTSPDEQFF.

The chain is built from TRBV6-5 and TRBJ2-3, with TRBD1 as a possible D gene (5 bases). CDR3 size: 14 residues. V lost 1 base to trimming and J lost 6 bases, with 11 bases between them. In germline, CDR1 is MNHEY, CDR2 SVGAGI. Here the CDR3 reads CASSYLRGRDTQYF. In DNA form, the CDR3 reads TGTGCCAGCAGTTACTTAAGGGGTAGGGATACGCAGTATTTT.

The chain has TRBV4-1 and TRBJ2-7; 10 bases agree with TRBD2. CDR1 is MGHRA and CDR2 is YSYEKL in the germline V gene. CDR3 length equals 15 residues. The junction had 4 bases not matched to a gene; V was cut back by 2 bases and J by 3 bases. The CDR3: CASSQPASGSYEQYF. CDR3 bases: TGCGCCAGCAGCCAACCGGCTAGCGGGAGCTACGAGCAGTACTTC.

The chain recombines TRBV12-2 with TRBJ1-3; TRBD1, the D gene given by the table, was not confirmed from the DNA. TRBV12-2 is given as a pseudogene. CDR3 length equals 16 residues. The CDR3, as DNA: TGTGCAAGTCGCTTATGTCGGACACGGCCTGGAAACACCATATATTTT. Its translation is CASRLCRTRPGNTIYF.

The rearrangement links TRBV2 to TRBJ2-1, with 8 bases fitting TRBD2. Germline assignment: CDR1 SNHLY and CDR2 FYNNEI. The CDR3 is made up of 17 amino acids. J was trimmed by 6 bases and V by 6 bases; bases with no gene match: 16. The CDR3 reads CASSPPPTAGAANEQFF. Written as DNA, the CDR3 is TGTGCCAGCAGCCCCCCCCCGACAGCGGGAGCAGCCAATGAGCAGTTCTTC.

The chain combines TRBV5-1 with TRBJ1-2, with a possible D match to TRBD1 (5 bases). The germline V gene encodes CDR1 SGHRS and CDR2 YFSETQ. CDR3 length: 14 amino acids. V was pared by 0 bases and J by 5 bases, with 11 bases between. CDR3 sequence (DNA): TGCGCCAGCAGCTTGGAGGGGATTGGGTATGGCTACACCTTC. Encoded protein: CASSLEGIGYGYTF.

This clone was detected only once. The chain couples TRBV28 to TRBJ2-1; 7 bases match TRBD2. V dropped 4 bases and J dropped 0; count of bases not matched to a gene: 3. CDR1 is MDHEN and CDR2 is SYDVKM in the germline V gene. This CDR3 has 15 amino acids. For the CDR3, the DNA is TGTGCCAGCAGTTCGAGCGGGACCTCCTACAATGAGCAGTTCTTC. This translates into CASSSSGTSYNEQFF.

The V gene is TRBV21-1, the J gene TRBJ1-4; the DNA was not compared with TRBD1, the D call given in the table. TRBV21-1 is termed a pseudogene. CDR3 size: 16 residues. In DNA, the CDR3 is TGTGCCAGCAGCAATACCGACAGGGCAACTAATGAAAAACTGTTTTTT. It yields the protein CASSNTDRATNEKLFF.

The chain employs TRBV29-1 and TRBJ2-1; no clear D gene. The CDR3 totals 11 residues. Trimming removed 1 base at V and 7 bases at J, with 5 bases between. The V gene's germline CDR1 is SQVTM and CDR2 ANQGSEA. The CDR3 spells CSVEGGNEQFF. CDR3 bases: TGCAGCGTTGAAGGCGGTAATGAGCAGTTCTTC.

J is TRBJ1-2 and V is TRBV5-1; TRBD1 is a possible D gene (5 bases). Trimming took off 5 bases at V and 3 bases at J, with 14 bases between the two ends. Per germline, CDR1 SGHRS and CDR2 YFSETQ. This CDR3 spans 14 amino acids. In nucleotides, the CDR3 is TGCGCCAGCAGGCTCTCTCAGGGTTACTATGGCTACACCTTC. Its protein is CASRLSQGYYGYTF.